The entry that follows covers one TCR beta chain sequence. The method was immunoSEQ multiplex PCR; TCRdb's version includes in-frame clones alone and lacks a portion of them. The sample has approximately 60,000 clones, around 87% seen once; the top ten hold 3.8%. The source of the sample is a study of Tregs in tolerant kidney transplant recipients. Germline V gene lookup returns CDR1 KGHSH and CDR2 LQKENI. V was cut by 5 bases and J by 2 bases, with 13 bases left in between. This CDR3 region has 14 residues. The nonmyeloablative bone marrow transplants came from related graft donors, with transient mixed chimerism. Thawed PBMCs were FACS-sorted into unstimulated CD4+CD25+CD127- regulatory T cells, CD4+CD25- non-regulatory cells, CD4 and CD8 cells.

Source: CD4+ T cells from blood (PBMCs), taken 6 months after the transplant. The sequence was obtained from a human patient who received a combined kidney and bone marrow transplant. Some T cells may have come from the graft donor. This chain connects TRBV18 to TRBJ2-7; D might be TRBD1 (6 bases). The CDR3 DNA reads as TGTGCCAGCTCATCTCAGACAGGAGCCTACGAGCAGTACTTC. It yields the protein CASSSQTGAYEQYF.